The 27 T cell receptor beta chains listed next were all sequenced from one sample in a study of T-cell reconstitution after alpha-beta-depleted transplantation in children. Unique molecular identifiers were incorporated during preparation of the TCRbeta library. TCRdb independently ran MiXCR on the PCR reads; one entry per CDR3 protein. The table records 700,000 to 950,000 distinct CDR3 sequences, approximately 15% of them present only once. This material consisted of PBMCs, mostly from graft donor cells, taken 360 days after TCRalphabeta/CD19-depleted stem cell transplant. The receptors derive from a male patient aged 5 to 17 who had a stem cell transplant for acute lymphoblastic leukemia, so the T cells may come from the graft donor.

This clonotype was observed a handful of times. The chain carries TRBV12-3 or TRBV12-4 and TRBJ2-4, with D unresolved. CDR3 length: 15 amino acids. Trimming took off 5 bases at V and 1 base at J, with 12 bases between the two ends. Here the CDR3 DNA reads TGTGCCAGCAGTACAAGCCGGGCGGCCAAAAACATTCAGTACTTC. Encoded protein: CASSTSRAAKNIQYF.

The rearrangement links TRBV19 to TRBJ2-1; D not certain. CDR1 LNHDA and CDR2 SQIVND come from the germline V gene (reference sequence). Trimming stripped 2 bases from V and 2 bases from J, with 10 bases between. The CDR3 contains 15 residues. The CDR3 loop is CASSIKVYTYNEQFF. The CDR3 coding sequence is TGTGCCAGTAGTATAAAGGTCTACACCTACAATGAGCAGTTCTTC.

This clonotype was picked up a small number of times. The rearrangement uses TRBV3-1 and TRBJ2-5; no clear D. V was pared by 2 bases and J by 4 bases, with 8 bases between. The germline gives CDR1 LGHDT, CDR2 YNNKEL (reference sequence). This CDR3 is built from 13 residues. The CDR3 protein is CASSQFFRETQYF. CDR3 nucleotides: TGTGCCAGCAGCCAATTTTTTCGAGAGACCCAGTACTTC.

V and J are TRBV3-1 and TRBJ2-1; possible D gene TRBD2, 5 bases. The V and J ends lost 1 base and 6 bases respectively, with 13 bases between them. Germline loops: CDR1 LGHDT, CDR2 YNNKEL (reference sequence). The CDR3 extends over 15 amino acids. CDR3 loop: CASSQGFAGPNEQFF. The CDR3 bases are TGTGCCAGCAGCCAAGGTTTTGCGGGCCCCAATGAGCAGTTCTTC.

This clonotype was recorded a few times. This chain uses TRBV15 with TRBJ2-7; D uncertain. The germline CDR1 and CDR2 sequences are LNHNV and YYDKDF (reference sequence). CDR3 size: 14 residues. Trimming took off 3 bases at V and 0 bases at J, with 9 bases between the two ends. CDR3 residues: CATSRDLVSYEQYF. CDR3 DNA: TGTGCCACCAGCAGGGATCTGGTCTCCTACGAGCAGTACTTC.

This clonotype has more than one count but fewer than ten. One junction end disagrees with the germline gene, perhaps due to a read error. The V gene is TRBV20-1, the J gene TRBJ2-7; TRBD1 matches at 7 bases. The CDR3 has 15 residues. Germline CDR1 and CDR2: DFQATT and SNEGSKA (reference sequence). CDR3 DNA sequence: TGCAGTGCAAGAGGGACAGTTTCAAAACTCTACGAGCAGTACTTC. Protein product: CSARGTVSKLYEQYF.

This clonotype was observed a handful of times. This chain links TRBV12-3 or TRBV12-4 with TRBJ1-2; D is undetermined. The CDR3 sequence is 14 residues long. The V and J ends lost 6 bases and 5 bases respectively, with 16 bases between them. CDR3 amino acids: CASSPGGLAYGYTF. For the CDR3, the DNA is TGTGCCAGCAGCCCGGGCGGATTGGCATATGGCTACACCTTC.

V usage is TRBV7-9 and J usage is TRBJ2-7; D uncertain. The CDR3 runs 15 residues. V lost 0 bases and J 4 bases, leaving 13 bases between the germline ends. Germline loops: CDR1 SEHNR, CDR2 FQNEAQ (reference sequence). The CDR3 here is CASSLAGRSLYEQYF. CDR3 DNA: TGTGCCAGCAGCTTAGCCGGCAGGAGCCTTTACGAGCAGTACTTC.

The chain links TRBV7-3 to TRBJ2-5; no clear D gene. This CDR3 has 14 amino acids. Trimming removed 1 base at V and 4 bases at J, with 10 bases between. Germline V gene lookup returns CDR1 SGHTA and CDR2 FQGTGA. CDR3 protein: CASSLNGYGETQYF. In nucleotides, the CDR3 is TGTGCCAGCAGCTTAAACGGGTATGGAGAGACCCAGTACTTC.

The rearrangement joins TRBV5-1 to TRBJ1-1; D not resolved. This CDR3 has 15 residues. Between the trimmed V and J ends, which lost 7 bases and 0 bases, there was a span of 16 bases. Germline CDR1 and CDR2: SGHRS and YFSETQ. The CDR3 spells CASHPHRVMNTEAFF. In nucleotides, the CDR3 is TGCGCCAGCCACCCTCACCGGGTTATGAACACTGAAGCTTTCTTT.

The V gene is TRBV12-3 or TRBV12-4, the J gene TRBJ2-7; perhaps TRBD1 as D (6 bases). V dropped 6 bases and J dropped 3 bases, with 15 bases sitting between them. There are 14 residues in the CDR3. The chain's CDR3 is CASRSTGERYEQYF. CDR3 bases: TGTGCCAGCAGATCGACAGGAGAGCGCTACGAGCAGTACTTC.

The CDR3 here is CASSFARTISTDTQYF. The CDR3 region has the DNA TGCGCCAGCAGCTTTGCGCGGACTATAAGCACAGATACGCAGTATTTT. The chain has TRBV5-1 and TRBJ2-3; TRBD2 might be the D (6 bases). Trimming cost V 2 bases and J 0 bases, with 13 bases left between them. There are 16 residues in the CDR3. The germline V gene has CDR1 SGHRS and CDR2 YFSETQ.

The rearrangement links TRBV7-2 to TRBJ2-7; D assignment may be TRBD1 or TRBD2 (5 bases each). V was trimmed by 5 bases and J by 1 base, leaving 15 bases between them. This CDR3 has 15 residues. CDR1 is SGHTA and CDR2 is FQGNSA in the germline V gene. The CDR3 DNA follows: TGTGCCAGCAGCCTGGGACGGGAACCTTCCTACGAGCAGTACTTC. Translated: CASSLGREPSYEQYF.

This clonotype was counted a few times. DNA for the CDR3: TGTGCCCCCGGGGGACGGGGGCCGGCTTACAATGAGCAGTTCTTC. It translates to CAPGGRGPAYNEQFF. This chain uses TRBV7-9 with TRBJ2-1; D is tentatively TRBD1 or TRBD2 (6 bases each). This CDR3 region has 15 residues. Germline CDR1 and CDR2: SEHNR and FQNEAQ (reference sequence). V lost 11 bases and J 4 bases, leaving 21 bases between the germline ends.

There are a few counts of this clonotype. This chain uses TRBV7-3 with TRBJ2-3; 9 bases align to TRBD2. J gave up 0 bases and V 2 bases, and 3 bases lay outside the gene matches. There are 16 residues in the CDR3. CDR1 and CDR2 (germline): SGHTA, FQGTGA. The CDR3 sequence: CASSLVAGASTDTQYF. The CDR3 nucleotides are TGTGCCAGCAGCTTAGTAGCGGGGGCTAGCACAGATACGCAGTATTTT.

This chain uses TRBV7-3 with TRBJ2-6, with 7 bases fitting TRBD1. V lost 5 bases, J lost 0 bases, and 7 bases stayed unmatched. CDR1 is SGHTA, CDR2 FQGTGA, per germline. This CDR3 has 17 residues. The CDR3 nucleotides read TGTGCCAGCAGCCTTGGGACAGAGAGCTCTGGGGCCAACGTCCTGACTTTC. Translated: CASSLGTESSGANVLTF.

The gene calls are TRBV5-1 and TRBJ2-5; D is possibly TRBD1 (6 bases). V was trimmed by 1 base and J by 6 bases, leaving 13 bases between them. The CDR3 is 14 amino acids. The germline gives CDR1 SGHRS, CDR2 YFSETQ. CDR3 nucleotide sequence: TGCGCCAGCAGCTTGCTTGGGGGCTCGAAGACCCAGTACTTC. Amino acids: CASSLLGGSKTQYF.

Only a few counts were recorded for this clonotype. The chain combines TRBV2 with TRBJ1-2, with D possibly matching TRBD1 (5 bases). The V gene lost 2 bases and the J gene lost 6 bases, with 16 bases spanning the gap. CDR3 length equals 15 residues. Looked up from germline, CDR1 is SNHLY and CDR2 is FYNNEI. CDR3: CASSERRGVANGYTF. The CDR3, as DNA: TGTGCCAGCAGTGAACGCCGGGGGGTAGCGAATGGCTACACCTTC.

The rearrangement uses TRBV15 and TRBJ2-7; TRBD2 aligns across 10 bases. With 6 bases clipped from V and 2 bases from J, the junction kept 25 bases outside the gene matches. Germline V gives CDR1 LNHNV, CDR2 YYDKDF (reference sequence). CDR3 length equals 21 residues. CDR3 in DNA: TGTGCCACCAGTTCCCAAGGGAGGGCTAGCGGGAGTACGGGGCCGACCTACGAGCAGTACTTC. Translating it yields CATSSQGRASGSTGPTYEQYF.

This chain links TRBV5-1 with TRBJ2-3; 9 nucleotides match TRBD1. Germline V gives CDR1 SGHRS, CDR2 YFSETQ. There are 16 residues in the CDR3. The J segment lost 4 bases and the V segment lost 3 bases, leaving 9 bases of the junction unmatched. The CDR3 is CASSWAGTGRADTQYF. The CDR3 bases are TGCGCCAGCAGCTGGGCCGGGACAGGGAGGGCAGATACGCAGTATTTT. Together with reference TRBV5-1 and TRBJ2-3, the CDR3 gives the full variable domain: KAGVTQTPRYLIKTRGQQVTLSCSPISGHRSVSWYQQTPGQGLQFLFEYFSETQRNKGNFPGRFSGRQFSNSRSEMNVSTLELGDSALYLCASSWAGTGRADTQYFGPGTRLTVL.

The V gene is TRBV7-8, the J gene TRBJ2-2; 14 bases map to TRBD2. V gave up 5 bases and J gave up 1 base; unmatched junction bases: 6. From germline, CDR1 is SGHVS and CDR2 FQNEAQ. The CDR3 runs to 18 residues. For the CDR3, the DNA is TGTGCCAGCAGCACACCGGGACTAGCGGGGGTGAACACCGGGGAGCTGTTTTTT. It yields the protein CASSTPGLAGVNTGELFF.

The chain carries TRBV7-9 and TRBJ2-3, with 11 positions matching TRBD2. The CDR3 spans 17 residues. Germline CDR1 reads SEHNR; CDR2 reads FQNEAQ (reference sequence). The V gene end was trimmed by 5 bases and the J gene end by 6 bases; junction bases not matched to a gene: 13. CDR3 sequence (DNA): TGTGCCAGCAGCCTGCCCGGGACTAGCGGCCCCCAGGATACGCAGTATTTT. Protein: CASSLPGTSGPQDTQYF. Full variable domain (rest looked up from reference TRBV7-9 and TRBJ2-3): DTGVSQNPRHKITKRGQNVTFRCDPISEHNRLYWYRQTLGQGPEFLTYFQNEAQLEKSRLLSDRFSAERPKGSFSTLEIQRTEQGDSAMYLCASSLPGTSGPQDTQYFGPGTRLTVL.

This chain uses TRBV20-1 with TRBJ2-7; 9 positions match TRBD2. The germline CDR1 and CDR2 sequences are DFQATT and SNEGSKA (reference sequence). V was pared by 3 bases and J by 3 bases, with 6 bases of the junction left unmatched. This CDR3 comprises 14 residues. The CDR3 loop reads CSASGSSGVYEQYF. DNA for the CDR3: TGCAGTGCTAGTGGTTCTAGCGGGGTCTACGAGCAGTACTTC.

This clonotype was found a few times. CDR3 amino acids: CASSSDRGIQPQHF. CDR3 DNA sequence: TGTGCCAGCAGCTCGGACAGGGGTATTCAGCCCCAGCATTTT. This sequence joins TRBV7-9 and TRBJ1-5, with 9 bases lining up with TRBD1. Germline CDR1 reads SEHNR; CDR2 reads FQNEAQ (reference sequence). The CDR3 has 14 residues. With 4 bases clipped from V and 6 bases from J, the junction kept 4 bases outside the gene matches.

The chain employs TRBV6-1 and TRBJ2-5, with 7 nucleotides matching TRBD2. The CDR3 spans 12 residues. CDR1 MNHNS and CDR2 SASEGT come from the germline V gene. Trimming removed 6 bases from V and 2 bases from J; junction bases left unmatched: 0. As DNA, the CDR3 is TGTGCCAGCAGAGCGGGACAAGAGACCCAGTACTTC. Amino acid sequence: CASRAGQETQYF.

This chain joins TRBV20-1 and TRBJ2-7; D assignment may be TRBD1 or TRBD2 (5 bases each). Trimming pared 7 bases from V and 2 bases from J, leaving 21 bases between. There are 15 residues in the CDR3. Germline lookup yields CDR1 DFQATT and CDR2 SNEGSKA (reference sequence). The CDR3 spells CSVTVLGTGPYEQYF. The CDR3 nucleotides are TGCAGTGTTACGGTACTCGGGACGGGTCCCTACGAGCAGTACTTC.

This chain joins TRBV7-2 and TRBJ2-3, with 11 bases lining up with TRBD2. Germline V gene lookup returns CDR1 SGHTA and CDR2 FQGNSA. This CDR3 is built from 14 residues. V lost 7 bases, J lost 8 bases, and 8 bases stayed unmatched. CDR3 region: CASTVTSGSTTQYF. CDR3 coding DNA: TGTGCCAGCACCGTTACTAGCGGGAGTACTACGCAGTATTTT.